This TCR beta chain was identified during a study of cytomegalovirus exposure and HLA in healthy donors. General observations from the study: In a later analysis, at a false discovery rate of 0.05, roughly 18,000 TCR beta sequences were associated with HLA alleles. The analysis excluded some indistinguishable V segments, including TRBV6-2 and TRBV6-3. Association of a missense DCLRE1C variant with TCR beta V- and J-gene trimming was reported in a later analysis.

The CDR3 runs to 15 residues. Germline V gene data show CDR1 as SGHNT and CDR2 as YYREEE (reference sequence). V was trimmed by 4 bases and J by 6 bases, leaving 19 bases between them. About this clone itself: Its antigen is unidentified.

PCR primers comprised 60 Vbeta and 13 Jbeta primers. Sequencing was performed with immunoSEQ multiplex PCR; in TCRdb, only in-frame clones are kept and a portion is missing. The table lists 200,000 or so clones, 87% of them singletons. The chain couples TRBV5-4 to TRBJ1-2; D possibly corresponds to TRBD1 (6 bases). Sequenced sample: PBMCs. This TCR came from a man in his thirties or forties in good health and CMV-seronegative. CDR3 residues: CASSQKSRGVDGYTF. The CDR3, as DNA: TGTGCCAGCAGCCAGAAATCCAGGGGCGTCGATGGCTACACCTTC.